Presented here are 8 T cell receptor beta chains from one specimen sequenced in a study of T cell repertoires in cytomegalovirus infection. TCRdb re-called the reads with MiXCR, one entry per CDR3 protein. The sample lists tens of thousands of distinct CDR3 sequences, about 4% occurring once. The sequencing input was PBMCs. The receptor source for this set is a human donor in good health (CMV status not recorded). Some clones in this sample may be carry-over from other donors' samples.

This clonotype was observed at least ten times. The chain recombines TRBV20-1 with TRBJ2-7, with D possibly matching TRBD1 (5 bases). V dropped 2 bases and J dropped 3 bases, with 8 bases sitting between them. There are 12 residues in the CDR3. Germline-derived CDR1 and CDR2 are DFQATT and SNEGSKA (reference sequence). The CDR3, as DNA: TGCAGTGCTAGACAGGGATTCTACGAGCAGTACTTC. This codes for CSARQGFYEQYF.

This clonotype was counted ten times or more. The chain couples TRBV30 to TRBJ2-1; 13 bases are shared with TRBD2. The V and J ends lost 5 bases and 5 bases, in that order; junction bases with no gene match: 6. The CDR3 is made up of 15 amino acids. Germline V gene sequence: CDR1 GTSNPN, CDR2 SVGIG (reference sequence). DNA of the CDR3: TGTGCCTGGGGGACTAGCGGGGTGGTCCACAATGAGCAGTTCTTC. Protein sequence: CAWGTSGVVHNEQFF. The whole variable domain, remainder taken from reference TRBV30 and TRBJ2-1, is SQTIHQWPATLVQPVGSPLSLECTVEGTSNPNLYWYRQAAGRGLQLLFYSVGIGQISSEVPQNLSASRPQDRQFILSSKKLLLSDSGFYLCAWGTSGVVHNEQFFGPGTRLTVL.

This clonotype appeared many times. This rearrangement joins TRBV20-1 to TRBJ1-3; D gene uncertain. The CDR3 extends over 10 amino acids. Germline CDR1 is DFQATT and CDR2 is SNEGSKA (reference sequence). V gave up 4 bases and J gave up 4 bases, with 2 bases separating them. The CDR3 is CSAKGNTIYF. The CDR3 DNA is TGCAGTGCTAAAGGAAACACCATATATTTT.

The sample holds many counts of this clonotype. This rearrangement joins TRBV7-8 to TRBJ2-7; D is ambiguous. The germline V gene has CDR1 SGHVS and CDR2 FQNEAQ. This CDR3 is 12 amino acids long. V gave up 5 bases and J gave up 6 bases, with 11 bases separating them. In DNA form, the CDR3 reads TGTGCCAGCAGCCCCATCGGTGCCGAGCAGTACTTC. It translates to CASSPIGAEQYF. Full variable domain (missing parts from reference TRBV7-8 and TRBJ2-7): GAGVSQSPRYKVAKRGQDVALRCDPISGHVSLFWYQQALGQGPEFLTYFQNEAQLDKSGLPSDRFFAERPEGSVSTLKIQRTQQEDSAVYLCASSPIGAEQYFGPGTRLTVT.

This clonotype came up many times. The rearrangement joins TRBV7-2 to TRBJ2-5; tentative D call: TRBD2 (6 bases). The CDR3 extends over 15 amino acids. V was shortened by 1 base and J by 4 bases, with 13 bases between the two germline ends. Germline V gene sequence: CDR1 SGHTA, CDR2 FQGNSA. This chain's CDR3 is CASSLGGRQGETQYF. The CDR3, as DNA: TGTGCCAGCAGCTTAGGAGGGAGGCAAGGAGAGACCCAGTACTTC.

This clonotype occurred many times. The V and J genes are TRBV7-8 and TRBJ1-5, with unresolved D. The CDR3 has 14 amino acids. Germline V gene lookup returns CDR1 SGHVS and CDR2 FQNEAQ. V lost 5 bases, J lost 3 bases, and 11 bases lay in between. CDR3 sequence: CASSTGLINQPQHF. The CDR3 bases are TGTGCCAGCAGCACCGGACTGATCAATCAGCCCCAGCATTTT.

In this sample, this clonotype turned up many times. The V and J genes are TRBV7-8 and TRBJ1-5; D gene ambiguous. The CDR3 loop spans 14 amino acids. Trimming pared 1 base from V and 0 bases from J, leaving 4 bases between. Germline values: CDR1 SGHVS, CDR2 FQNEAQ. CDR3 sequence: CASSLGDSNQPQHF. The CDR3 DNA reads as TGTGCCAGCAGCTTAGGGGATAGCAATCAGCCCCAGCATTTT.

This clonotype was picked up many times. The chain carries TRBV19 and TRBJ1-5; D uncertain. This CDR3 comprises 16 residues. The V end lost 9 bases, the J end lost 1 base, and 19 bases lay between the germline ends. Per germline, CDR1 LNHDA and CDR2 SQIVND (reference sequence). The CDR3, as DNA: TGTGCCAGCCGGGCCAAGGGTGGGGTAAGCAATCAGCCCCAGCATTTT. Residues: CASRAKGGVSNQPQHF. The full variable domain, in which reference TRBV19 and TRBJ1-5 provide the parts outside the CDR3, is DGGITQSPKYLFRKEGQNVTLSCEQNLNHDAMYWYRQDPGQGLRLIYYSQIVNDFQKGDIAEGYSVSREKKESFPLTVTSAQKNPTAFYLCASRAKGGVSNQPQHFGDGTRLSIL.